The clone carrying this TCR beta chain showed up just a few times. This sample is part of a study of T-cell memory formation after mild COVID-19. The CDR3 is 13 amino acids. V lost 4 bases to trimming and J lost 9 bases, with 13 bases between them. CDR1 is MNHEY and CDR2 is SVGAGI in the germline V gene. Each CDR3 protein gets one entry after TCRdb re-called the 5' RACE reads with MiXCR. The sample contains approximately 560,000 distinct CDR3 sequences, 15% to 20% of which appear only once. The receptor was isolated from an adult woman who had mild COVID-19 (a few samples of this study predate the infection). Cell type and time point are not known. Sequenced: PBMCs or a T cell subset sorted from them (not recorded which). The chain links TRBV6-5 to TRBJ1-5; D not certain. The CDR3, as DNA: TGTGCCAGCAGTTCCCGCCCCAACGGGCCCCAGCATTTT. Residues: CASSSRPNGPQHF.